This T cell receptor beta chain is drawn from a study of molecular identifiers for immune sequencing clone quantification. MiXCR was run by TCRdb on the PCR reads, yielding one entry per CDR3 protein. The sample carries about 640,000 distinct CDR3 sequences, just under 20% recorded once. This clonotype was counted many times. The source of this sequence is a human donor in good health. Some libraries in this study had Jurkat cell RNA spiked in. The specimen was naive CD8+ T cells from blood, with Jurkat cell RNA spiked in. Regarding subset: FACS-sorted CD8+CD4-CCR7+CD45RA+ naive T cells.

CDR3 region: CASSYGSTDTQYF. CDR3 nucleotides: TGTGCCAGCAGTTATGGATCCACAGATACGCAGTATTTT. The V call is TRBV27, the J call TRBJ2-3; D is ambiguous. The CDR3 totals 13 residues. The V end was cut by 4 bases, the J end by 2 bases, with 7 bases between. CDR1 MNHEY and CDR2 SMNVEV come from the germline V gene (reference sequence).